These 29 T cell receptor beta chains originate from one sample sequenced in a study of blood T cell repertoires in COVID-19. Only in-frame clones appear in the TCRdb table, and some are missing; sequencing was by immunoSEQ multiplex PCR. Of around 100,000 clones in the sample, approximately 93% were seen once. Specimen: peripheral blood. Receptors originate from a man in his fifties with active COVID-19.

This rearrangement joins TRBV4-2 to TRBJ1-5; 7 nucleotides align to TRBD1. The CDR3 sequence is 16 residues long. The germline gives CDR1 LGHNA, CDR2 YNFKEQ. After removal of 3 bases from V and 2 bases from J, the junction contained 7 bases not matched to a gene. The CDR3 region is CASSQRVQGGNQPQHF. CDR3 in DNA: TGTGCCAGCAGCCAGAGGGTCCAGGGGGGCAATCAGCCCCAGCATTTT.

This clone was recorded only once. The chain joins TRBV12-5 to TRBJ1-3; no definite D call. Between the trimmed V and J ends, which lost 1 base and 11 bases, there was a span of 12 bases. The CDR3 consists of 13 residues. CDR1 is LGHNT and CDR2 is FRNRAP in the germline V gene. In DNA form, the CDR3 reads TGTGCTAGTGGTTTGGGGTCGGGGTCCCCCATATATTTT. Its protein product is CASGLGSGSPIYF.

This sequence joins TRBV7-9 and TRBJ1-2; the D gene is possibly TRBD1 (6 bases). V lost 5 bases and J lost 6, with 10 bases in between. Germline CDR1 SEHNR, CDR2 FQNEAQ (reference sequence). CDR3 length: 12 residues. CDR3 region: CASSQDSHGYTF. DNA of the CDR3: TGTGCCAGCAGCCAGGACAGCCATGGCTACACCTTC. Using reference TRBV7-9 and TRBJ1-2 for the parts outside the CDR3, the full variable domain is DTGVSQNPRHKITKRGQNVTFRCDPISEHNRLYWYRQTLGQGPEFLTYFQNEAQLEKSRLLSDRFSAERPKGSFSTLEIQRTEQGDSAMYLCASSQDSHGYTFGSGTRLTVV.

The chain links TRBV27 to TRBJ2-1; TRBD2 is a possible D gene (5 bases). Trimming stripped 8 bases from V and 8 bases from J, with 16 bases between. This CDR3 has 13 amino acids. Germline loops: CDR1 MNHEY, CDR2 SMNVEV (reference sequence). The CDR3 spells CASRSVPGDEQFF. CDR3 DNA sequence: TGTGCCAGCCGATCGGTCCCCGGGGATGAGCAGTTCTTC.

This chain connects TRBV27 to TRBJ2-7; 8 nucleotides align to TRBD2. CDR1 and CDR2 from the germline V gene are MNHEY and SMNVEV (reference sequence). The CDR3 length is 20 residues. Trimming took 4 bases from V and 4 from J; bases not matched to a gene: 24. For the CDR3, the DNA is TGTGCCAGCAGTTACCGTGGACTAGCATCTCGGCTAGGCCTCTGGTACGAGCAGTACTTC. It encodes CASSYRGLASRLGLWYEQYF.

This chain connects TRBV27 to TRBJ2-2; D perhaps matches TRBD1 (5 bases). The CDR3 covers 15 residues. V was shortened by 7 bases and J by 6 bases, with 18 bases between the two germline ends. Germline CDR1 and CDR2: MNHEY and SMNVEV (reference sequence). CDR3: CASTPSGRAAGELFF. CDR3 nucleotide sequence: TGTGCCAGCACCCCCTCGGGCAGGGCGGCCGGGGAGCTGTTTTTT.

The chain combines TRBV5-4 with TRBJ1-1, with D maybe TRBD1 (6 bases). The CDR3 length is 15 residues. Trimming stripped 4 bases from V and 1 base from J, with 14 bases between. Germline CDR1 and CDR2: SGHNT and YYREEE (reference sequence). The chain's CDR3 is CASSQPGHWNTEAFF. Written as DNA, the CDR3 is TGTGCCAGCAGCCAACCGGGACACTGGAACACTGAAGCTTTCTTT.

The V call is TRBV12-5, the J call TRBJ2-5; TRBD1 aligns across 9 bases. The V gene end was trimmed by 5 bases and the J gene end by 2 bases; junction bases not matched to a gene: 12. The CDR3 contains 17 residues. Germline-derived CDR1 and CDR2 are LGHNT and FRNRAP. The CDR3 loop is CASGPGTGIGPQETQYF. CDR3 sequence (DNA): TGTGCTAGTGGTCCTGGGACAGGGATCGGGCCTCAAGAGACCCAGTACTTC.

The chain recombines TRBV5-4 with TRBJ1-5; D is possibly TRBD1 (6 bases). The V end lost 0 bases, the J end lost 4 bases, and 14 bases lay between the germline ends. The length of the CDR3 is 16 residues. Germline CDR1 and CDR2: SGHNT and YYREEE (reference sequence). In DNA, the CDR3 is TGTGCCAGCAGCTTGGATGGGGGGGCCCCGAATCAGCCCCAGCATTTT. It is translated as CASSLDGGAPNQPQHF. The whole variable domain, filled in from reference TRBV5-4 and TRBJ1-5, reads ETGVTQSPTHLIKTRGQQVTLRCSSQSGHNTVSWYQQALGQGPQFIFQYYREEENGRGNFPPRFSGLQFPNYSSELNVNALELDDSALYLCASSLDGGAPNQPQHFGDGTRLSIL.

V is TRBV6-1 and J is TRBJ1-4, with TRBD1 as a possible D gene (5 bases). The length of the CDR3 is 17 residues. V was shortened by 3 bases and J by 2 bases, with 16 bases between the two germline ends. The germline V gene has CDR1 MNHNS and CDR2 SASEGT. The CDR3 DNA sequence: TGTGCCAGCAGTGAGTCTCCTATGACAGCCACTAATGAAAAACTGTTTTTT. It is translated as CASSESPMTATNEKLFF.

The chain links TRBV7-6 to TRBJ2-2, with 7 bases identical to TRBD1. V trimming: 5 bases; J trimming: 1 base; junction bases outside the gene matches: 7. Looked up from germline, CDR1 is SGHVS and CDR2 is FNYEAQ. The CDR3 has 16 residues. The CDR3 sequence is CASSPRGQLNTGELFF. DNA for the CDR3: TGTGCCAGCAGCCCGAGGGGACAGTTGAACACCGGGGAGCTGTTTTTT.

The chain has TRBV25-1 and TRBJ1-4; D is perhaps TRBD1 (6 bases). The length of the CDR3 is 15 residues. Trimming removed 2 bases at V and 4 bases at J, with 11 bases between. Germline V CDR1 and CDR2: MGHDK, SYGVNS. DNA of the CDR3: TGTGCCAGCAGTGAAGTGGACAGCTATAATGAAAAACTGTTTTTT. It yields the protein CASSEVDSYNEKLFF.

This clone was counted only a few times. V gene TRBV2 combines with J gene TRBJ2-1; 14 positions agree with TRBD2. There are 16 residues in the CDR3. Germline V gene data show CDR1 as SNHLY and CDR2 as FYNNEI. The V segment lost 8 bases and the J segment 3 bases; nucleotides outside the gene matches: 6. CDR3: CASGGTSGSNYNEQFF. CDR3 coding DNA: TGTGCCAGCGGAGGGACTAGCGGGAGTAACTACAATGAGCAGTTCTTC.

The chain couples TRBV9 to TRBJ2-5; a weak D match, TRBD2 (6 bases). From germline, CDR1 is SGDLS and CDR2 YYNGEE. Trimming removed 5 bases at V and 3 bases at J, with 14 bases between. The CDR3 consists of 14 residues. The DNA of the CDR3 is TGTGCCAGCAGTCCGGGACTTACAAAAGAGACCCAGTACTTC. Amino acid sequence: CASSPGLTKETQYF.

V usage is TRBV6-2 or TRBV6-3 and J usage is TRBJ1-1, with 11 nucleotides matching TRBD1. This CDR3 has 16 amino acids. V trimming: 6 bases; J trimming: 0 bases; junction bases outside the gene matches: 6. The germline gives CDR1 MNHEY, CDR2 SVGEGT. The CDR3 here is CASSLGTGGMNTEAFF. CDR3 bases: TGTGCCAGCAGCCTGGGGACAGGGGGTATGAACACTGAAGCTTTCTTT.

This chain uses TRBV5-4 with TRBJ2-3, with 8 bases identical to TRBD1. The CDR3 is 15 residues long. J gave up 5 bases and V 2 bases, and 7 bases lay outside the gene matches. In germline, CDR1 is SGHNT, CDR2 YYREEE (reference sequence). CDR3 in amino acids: CASSFGQGREDTQYF. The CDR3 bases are TGTGCCAGCAGCTTCGGACAGGGCAGGGAAGATACGCAGTATTTT.

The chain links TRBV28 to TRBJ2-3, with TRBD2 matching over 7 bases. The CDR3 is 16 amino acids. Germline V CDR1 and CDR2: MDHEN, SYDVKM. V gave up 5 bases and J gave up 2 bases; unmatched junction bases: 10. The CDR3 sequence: CASSMGKAGYTDTQYF. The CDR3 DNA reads TGTGCCAGCAGTATGGGAAAAGCGGGGTACACAGATACGCAGTATTTT.

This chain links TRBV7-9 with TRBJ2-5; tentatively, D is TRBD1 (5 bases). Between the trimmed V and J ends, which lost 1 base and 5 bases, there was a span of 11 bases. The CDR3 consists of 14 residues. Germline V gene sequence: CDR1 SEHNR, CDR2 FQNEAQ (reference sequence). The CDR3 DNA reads TGTGCCAGCAGCTTAGTAGGGGCGGTGGAGACCCAGTACTTC. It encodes CASSLVGAVETQYF.

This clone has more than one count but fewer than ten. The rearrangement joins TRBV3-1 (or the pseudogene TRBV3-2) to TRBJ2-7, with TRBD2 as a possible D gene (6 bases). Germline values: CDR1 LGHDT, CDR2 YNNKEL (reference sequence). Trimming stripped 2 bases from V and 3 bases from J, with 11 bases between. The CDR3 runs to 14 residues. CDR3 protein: CASSQQAEGYEQYF. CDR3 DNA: TGTGCCAGCAGCCAACAGGCGGAGGGCTACGAGCAGTACTTC.

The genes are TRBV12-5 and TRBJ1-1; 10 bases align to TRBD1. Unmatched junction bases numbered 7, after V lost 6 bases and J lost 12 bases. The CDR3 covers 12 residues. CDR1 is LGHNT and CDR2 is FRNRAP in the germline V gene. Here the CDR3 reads CASGFDRGRTFF. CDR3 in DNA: TGTGCTAGTGGGTTCGACAGGGGGCGAACTTTCTTT.

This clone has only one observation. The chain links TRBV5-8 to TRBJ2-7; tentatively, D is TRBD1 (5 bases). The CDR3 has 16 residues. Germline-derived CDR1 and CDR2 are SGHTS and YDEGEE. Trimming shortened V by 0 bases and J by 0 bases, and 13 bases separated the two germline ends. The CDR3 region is CASSLETGPSSYEQYF. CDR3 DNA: TGTGCCAGCAGCTTGGAAACAGGACCTAGCTCCTACGAGCAGTACTTC.

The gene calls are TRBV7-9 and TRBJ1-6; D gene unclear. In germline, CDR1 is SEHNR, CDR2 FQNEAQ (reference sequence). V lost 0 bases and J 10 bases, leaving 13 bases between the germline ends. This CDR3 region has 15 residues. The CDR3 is CASSLALGKNSPLHF. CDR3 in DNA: TGTGCCAGCAGCTTAGCGCTGGGCAAGAACTCACCCCTCCACTTT.

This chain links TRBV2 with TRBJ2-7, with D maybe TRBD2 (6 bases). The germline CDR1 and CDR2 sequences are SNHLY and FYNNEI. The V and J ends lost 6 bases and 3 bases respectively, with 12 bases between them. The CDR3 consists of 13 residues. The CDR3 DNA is TGTGCCAGCAGGGGGGGTCTCCTCTACGAGCAGTACGTC. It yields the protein CASRGGLLYEQYV.

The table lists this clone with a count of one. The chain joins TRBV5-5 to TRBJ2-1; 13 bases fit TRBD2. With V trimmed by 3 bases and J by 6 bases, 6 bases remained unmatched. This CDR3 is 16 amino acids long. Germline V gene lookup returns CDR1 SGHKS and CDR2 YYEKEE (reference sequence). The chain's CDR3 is CASSSLTSGGLNEQFF. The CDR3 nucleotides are TGTGCCAGCAGCTCCCTGACTAGCGGGGGGCTCAATGAGCAGTTCTTC.

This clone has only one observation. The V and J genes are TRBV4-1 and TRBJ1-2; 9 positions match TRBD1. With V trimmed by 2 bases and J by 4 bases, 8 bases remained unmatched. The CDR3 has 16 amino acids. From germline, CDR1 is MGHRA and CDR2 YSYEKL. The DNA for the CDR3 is TGCGCCAGCAGCCAACTACAGGGGGCGCGAGGCTATGGCTACACCTTC. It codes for CASSQLQGARGYGYTF.

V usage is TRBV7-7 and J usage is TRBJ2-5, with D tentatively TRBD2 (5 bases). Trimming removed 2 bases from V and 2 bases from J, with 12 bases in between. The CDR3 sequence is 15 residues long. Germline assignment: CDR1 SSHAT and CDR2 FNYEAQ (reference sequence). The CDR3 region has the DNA TGTGCCAGCAGCTTACAGGCGGGCGGGCAAGAGACCCAGTACTTC. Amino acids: CASSLQAGGQETQYF.

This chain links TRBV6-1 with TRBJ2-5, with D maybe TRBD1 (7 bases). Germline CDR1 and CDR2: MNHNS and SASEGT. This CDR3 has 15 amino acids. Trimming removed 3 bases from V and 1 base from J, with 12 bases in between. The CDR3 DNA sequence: TGTGCCAGCAGTGAGGCAGGGGGGCCCCAAGAGACCCAGTACTTC. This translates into CASSEAGGPQETQYF.

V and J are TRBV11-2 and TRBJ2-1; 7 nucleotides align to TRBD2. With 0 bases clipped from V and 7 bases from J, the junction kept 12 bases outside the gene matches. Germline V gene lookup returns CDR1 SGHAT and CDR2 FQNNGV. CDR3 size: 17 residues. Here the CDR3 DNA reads TGTGCCAGCAGCTTAGAGTCTTGGGGGAGGGCATCTAATGAGCAGTTCTTC. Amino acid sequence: CASSLESWGRASNEQFF.

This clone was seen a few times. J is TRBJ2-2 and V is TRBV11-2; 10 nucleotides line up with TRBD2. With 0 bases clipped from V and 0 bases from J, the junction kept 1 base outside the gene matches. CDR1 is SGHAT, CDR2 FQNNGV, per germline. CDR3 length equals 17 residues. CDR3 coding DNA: TGTGCCAGCAGCTTAGACGGACTAGCGGCGAACACCGGGGAGCTGTTTTTT. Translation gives CASSLDGLAANTGELFF.